The 30 T cell receptor beta chains below were found in one sample sequenced in a study of T cell repertoires in cytomegalovirus infection. No antigen has been assigned to these receptors. One entry per CDR3 protein results from TCRdb running MiXCR on the reads. The table records roughly 350,000 distinct CDR3 sequences, about 35% of them present only once. Sequenced material: cultured PBMCs, taken from culture after CMV antigen stimulation. The source is a human donor in good health (CMV status not recorded). Some clones in this sample may be carry-over from other donors' samples.

About this clonotype: A read error may account for a junction end that differs from germline. The J gene is TRBJ1-1, the V gene TRBV4-1; D is perhaps TRBD1 (6 bases). Germline loops: CDR1 MGHRA, CDR2 YSYEKL. The CDR3 has 15 amino acids. The CDR3, as DNA: TGTGCCAGCAGCCAAGAATTAGGGGGTAACACTGAAGCTTTCTTT. This codes for CASSQELGGNTEAFF.

CDR3 sequence (DNA): TGTGCCAGCAGTACTAGCGGGAGGTCCTACGAGCAGTACTTC. This codes for CASSTSGRSYEQYF. V usage is TRBV6-2 or TRBV6-3 and J usage is TRBJ2-7; 12 bases match TRBD2. The CDR3 contains 14 residues. With 5 bases clipped from V and 1 base from J, the junction kept 0 bases outside the gene matches. Germline V gene lookup returns CDR1 MNHEY and CDR2 SVGEGT.

This clonotype was seen more than once but under ten times. The chain links TRBV7-6 to TRBJ1-1, with TRBD1 identical over 8 bases. Trimming cost V 4 bases and J 1 base; bases outside gene matches: 11. This CDR3 spans 17 amino acids. Germline values: CDR1 SGHVS, CDR2 FNYEAQ. This CDR3 is CASSSTRQGWKNTEAFF. The CDR3 DNA sequence: TGTGCCAGCAGCTCCACCCGACAGGGGTGGAAGAACACTGAAGCTTTCTTT.

The chain combines TRBV10-3 with TRBJ2-5; the D gene is possibly TRBD1 (6 bases). The CDR3 consists of 13 residues. Germline assignment: CDR1 ENHRY and CDR2 SYGVKD. Trimming cost V 3 bases and J 7 bases, with 12 bases left between them. CDR3 residues: CAISDWGQGTQYF. The CDR3 DNA is TGTGCCATCAGTGACTGGGGGCAGGGGACCCAGTACTTC.

The chain couples TRBV20-1 to TRBJ1-3; D gene uncertain. Germline V gives CDR1 DFQATT, CDR2 SNEGSKA (reference sequence). This CDR3 has 14 amino acids. The V end was cut by 2 bases, the J end by 5 bases, with 13 bases between. In nucleotides, the CDR3 is TGCAGTGCTAGACCCCCCGGGTGGAGAAACACCATATATTTT. Translating it yields CSARPPGWRNTIYF.

This clonotype was picked up many times. The chain couples TRBV19 to TRBJ2-1; D is perhaps TRBD2 (6 bases). CDR1 LNHDA and CDR2 SQIVND come from the germline V gene (reference sequence). This CDR3 has 15 amino acids. The V end was cut by 8 bases, the J end by 10 bases, with 24 bases between. CDR3 region: CASGPSGTGVGEQFF. The CDR3 DNA follows: TGTGCCAGTGGTCCCTCAGGAACGGGAGTTGGGGAGCAGTTCTTC.

This clonotype showed up many times. This chain links TRBV6-6 with TRBJ2-1, with 7 bases that match TRBD2. The CDR3 totals 16 residues. After removal of 7 bases from V and 0 bases from J, the junction contained 9 bases not matched to a gene. Germline loops: CDR1 MNHNY, CDR2 SVGAGI (reference sequence). In nucleotides, the CDR3 is TGTGCCAGCACTGACGCGGGAGTAATCTCCTACAATGAGCAGTTCTTC. It translates to CASTDAGVISYNEQFF.

The chain carries TRBV15 and TRBJ2-5; D gene ambiguous. This CDR3 comprises 16 residues. Trimming removed 0 bases from V and 0 bases from J, with 11 bases in between. Germline CDR1 LNHNV, CDR2 YYDKDF (reference sequence). The CDR3 is CATSRDQVSNQETQYF. CDR3 coding DNA: TGTGCCACCAGCAGAGATCAAGTTAGTAACCAAGAGACCCAGTACTTC.

This clonotype has at least ten counts. The chain combines TRBV6-1 with TRBJ1-1; D call uncertain. This CDR3 has 15 residues. V lost 3 bases to trimming and J lost 0 bases, with 11 bases between them. The V gene's germline CDR1 is MNHNS and CDR2 SASEGT. The CDR3: CASSDEPYMNTEAFF. In DNA form, the CDR3 reads TGTGCCAGCAGTGACGAGCCATACATGAACACTGAAGCTTTCTTT.

The V gene is TRBV6-5, the J gene TRBJ2-7; D unresolved. Germline values: CDR1 MNHEY, CDR2 SVGAGI. This CDR3 contains 12 residues. The V gene lost 0 bases and the J gene lost 5 bases, with 5 bases spanning the gap. CDR3 region: CASSYSRDEQYV. Here the CDR3 DNA reads TGTGCCAGCAGTTACTCCCGGGACGAGCAGTACGTC.

The V and J genes are TRBV11-3 and TRBJ2-2; 11 positions agree with TRBD2. This CDR3 is 17 amino acids long. The V gene end was trimmed by 5 bases and the J gene end by 0 bases; junction bases not matched to a gene: 5. The germline V gene encodes CDR1 SGHNT and CDR2 YENEEA. The CDR3 DNA follows: TGTGCCAGCAGCCCGAGACTAGCGGGAACGAACACCGGGGAGCTGTTTTTT. This codes for CASSPRLAGTNTGELFF.

Only one count was recorded for this clonotype. One junction end does not reproduce the germline sequence, and a read error may be involved. The chain employs TRBV12-3 or TRBV12-4 and TRBJ1-4, with D perhaps TRBD1 (5 bases). This CDR3 has 14 amino acids. This CDR3 reads CASSKSKGHEKLCF. In DNA form, the CDR3 reads TGTGCCAGCAGCAAATCCAAGGGGCACGAAAAACTGTGTTTT.

This chain connects TRBV4-2 to TRBJ2-1; D is tentatively TRBD1 or TRBD2 (7 bases each). CDR1 is LGHNA, CDR2 YNFKEQ, per germline. This CDR3 is 17 amino acids long. The V end was cut by 3 bases, the J end by 3 bases, with 18 bases between. Written as DNA, the CDR3 is TGTGCCAGCAGCCAGACCGCAGGGGGGGCTAACTACAATGAGCAGTTCTTC. Protein product: CASSQTAGGANYNEQFF.

The table lists this clonotype with a few counts. The chain recombines TRBV12-3 or TRBV12-4 with TRBJ1-5; tentative D call: TRBD1 (6 bases). Trimming stripped 1 base from V and 2 bases from J, with 9 bases between. The CDR3 runs to 15 residues. CDR3 in amino acids: CASSLGGAGNQPQHF. The CDR3 nucleotides are TGTGCCAGCAGTTTAGGGGGGGCTGGCAATCAGCCCCAGCATTTT.

V is TRBV20-1 and J is TRBJ1-3, with TRBD1 matching over 7 bases. CDR3 length: 17 amino acids. The V gene's germline CDR1 is DFQATT and CDR2 SNEGSKA (reference sequence). V lost 5 bases and J lost 3; bases outside the gene matches: 16. DNA for the CDR3: TGCAGTGCTTACTCCGGGGGGAGGGGGCTGAGTGGAAACACCATATATTTT. Translated: CSAYSGGRGLSGNTIYF.

This clonotype was found a few times. The chain recombines TRBV24-1 with TRBJ2-1; 9 positions match TRBD2. The V and J ends lost 3 bases and 2 bases, in that order; junction bases with no gene match: 7. The CDR3 consists of 17 residues. From germline, CDR1 is KGHDR and CDR2 SFDVKD. This CDR3 is CATSDVLAGPTYNEQFF. CDR3 DNA sequence: TGTGCCACCAGTGATGTCCTAGCGGGACCCACCTACAATGAGCAGTTCTTC.

This clonotype showed up many times. The chain joins TRBV7-6 to TRBJ2-5, with a possible D match to TRBD2 (5 bases). Germline assignment: CDR1 SGHVS and CDR2 FNYEAQ. V was pared by 1 base and J by 7 bases, with 10 bases between. This CDR3 has 13 amino acids. CDR3 region: CASSLEWGATQYF. The CDR3 coding sequence is TGTGCCAGCAGCTTAGAGTGGGGAGCGACCCAGTACTTC.

The chain joins TRBV23-1 to TRBJ2-7; possible D gene TRBD1, 6 bases. TRBV23-1 falls under the ORF class, with uncertain function. The CDR3 is 14 residues long. V lost 7 bases to trimming and J lost 3 bases, with 16 bases between them. CDR3 nucleotide sequence: TGCGCCAGCACCCAGGGGAGACACTTCTACGAGCAGTACGTC. Translated: CASTQGRHFYEQYV.

This clonotype appeared a few times. V gene TRBV27 combines with J gene TRBJ2-5; TRBD1 agrees at 10 bases. Germline V lookup: CDR1 MNHEY, CDR2 SMNVEV (reference sequence). V shed 6 bases, J shed 5 bases, and the junction held 6 bases outside the gene matches. CDR3 size: 14 residues. The CDR3 spells CASRGQGRGETQYF. The CDR3, as DNA: TGTGCCAGCAGGGGACAGGGGAGAGGGGAGACCCAGTACTTC.

This sequence joins TRBV27 and TRBJ2-1; tentative D call: TRBD2 (6 bases). CDR3 length equals 15 residues. Trimming shortened V by 6 bases and J by 6 bases, and 18 bases separated the two germline ends. Germline V gene data show CDR1 as MNHEY and CDR2 as SMNVEV (reference sequence). The CDR3 nucleotides are TGTGCCAGCAGGGGGGAGACTAGTACTTTCAATGAGCAGTTCTTC. This codes for CASRGETSTFNEQFF.

The chain combines TRBV7-8 with TRBJ1-5, with no clear D. Germline CDR1 and CDR2: SGHVS and FQNEAQ. CDR3 length: 15 residues. V lost 4 bases, J lost 0 bases, and 10 bases lay in between. The CDR3 DNA is TGTGCCAGCAGCTATGGGCGGACTAGCAATCAGCCCCAGCATTTT. This encodes CASSYGRTSNQPQHF.

The chain links TRBV5-1 to TRBJ1-1; D perhaps matches TRBD1 (6 bases). Germline V gives CDR1 SGHRS, CDR2 YFSETQ. V dropped 2 bases and J dropped 3 bases, with 8 bases sitting between them. The CDR3 runs to 13 residues. Here the CDR3 DNA reads TGCGCCAGCAGCTTCAAGGGGGACACTGAAGCTTTCTTT. It codes for CASSFKGDTEAFF.

The CDR3 spells CASSYGLAGDEQYV. Written as DNA, the CDR3 is TGTGCCAGCAGTTACGGGCTAGCGGGAGACGAGCAGTACGTC. The chain uses TRBV6-6 and TRBJ2-7; the match to TRBD2 covers 10 bases. CDR3 length: 14 amino acids. CDR1 is MNHNY, CDR2 SVGAGI, per germline (reference sequence). J was trimmed by 5 bases and V by 2 bases; bases with no gene match: 3.

This clonotype has ten or more counts. This rearrangement joins TRBV11-3 to TRBJ2-1, with D possibly called TRBD1 or TRBD2 (6 bases each). V was pared by 1 base and J by 9 bases, with 10 bases between. Germline CDR1 reads SGHNT; CDR2 reads YENEEA. The CDR3 is 13 amino acids. The CDR3 DNA follows: TGTGCCAGCAGCTTAGTAAAGGGGGGTGAGCAGTTCTTC. Translating it yields CASSLVKGGEQFF.

V usage is TRBV5-7 and J usage is TRBJ2-1; D is possibly TRBD2 (6 bases). TRBV5-7 is placed among ORFs of uncertain function. This CDR3 is built from 19 residues. The V end lost 6 bases, the J end lost 2 bases, and 27 bases lay between the germline ends. Here the CDR3 reads CASTTEGFFSSDAYNEQFF. CDR3 nucleotide sequence: TGTGCCAGCACCACAGAAGGCTTTTTCTCTAGCGACGCCTACAATGAGCAGTTCTTC.

V and J are TRBV28 and TRBJ2-3; possible D gene TRBD2, 6 bases. The V and J ends lost 2 bases and 2 bases respectively, with 11 bases between them. Germline V gives CDR1 MDHEN, CDR2 SYDVKM. The CDR3 is made up of 15 amino acids. In nucleotides, the CDR3 is TGTGCCAGCAGTTTAGCTAGCGAGCACACAGATACGCAGTATTTT. Protein sequence: CASSLASEHTDTQYF.

This clonotype was found once. CDR3 nucleotide sequence: TGTGCCACCAGTGCCTGGCGGGGGAGCACAGATACGCAGTATTTT. Translated, it gives CATSAWRGSTDTQYF. The J gene is TRBJ2-3, the V gene TRBV24-1; 7 bases map to TRBD2. CDR1 and CDR2 from the germline V gene are KGHDR and SFDVKD. Trimming cost V 5 bases and J 0 bases; bases outside gene matches: 4. The CDR3 is 15 amino acids.

This clonotype showed up just a few times. The chain employs TRBV5-4 and TRBJ2-1; 11 positions match TRBD2. The junction had 8 bases not matched to a gene; V was cut back by 4 bases and J by 11 bases. Germline V gene sequence: CDR1 SGHNT, CDR2 YYREEE (reference sequence). CDR3 length: 14 amino acids. CDR3 DNA: TGTGCCAGCAGCCTGACTAGCGGGACCCCAAAGCAGTTCTTC. The encoded protein is CASSLTSGTPKQFF.

This clonotype appeared a few times. The chain has TRBV7-9 and TRBJ1-1; no clear D. V lost 5 bases and J 2 bases, leaving 9 bases between the germline ends. This CDR3 is built from 13 residues. CDR1 and CDR2 from the germline V gene are SEHNR and FQNEAQ (reference sequence). The CDR3 DNA reads TGTGCCAGCAGCCCTACAGATAACACTGAAGCTTTCTTT. Its protein is CASSPTDNTEAFF.

Only a few counts were recorded for this clonotype. This chain joins TRBV7-2 and TRBJ2-6, with D uncertain. Between the trimmed V and J ends, which lost 4 bases and 1 base, there was a span of 11 bases. CDR3 length: 16 residues. Germline values: CDR1 SGHTA, CDR2 FQGNSA. CDR3 nucleotide sequence: TGTGCCAGCAGCTCCCAAGCGACTTCTGGGGCCAACGTCCTGACTTTC. Its protein is CASSSQATSGANVLTF.